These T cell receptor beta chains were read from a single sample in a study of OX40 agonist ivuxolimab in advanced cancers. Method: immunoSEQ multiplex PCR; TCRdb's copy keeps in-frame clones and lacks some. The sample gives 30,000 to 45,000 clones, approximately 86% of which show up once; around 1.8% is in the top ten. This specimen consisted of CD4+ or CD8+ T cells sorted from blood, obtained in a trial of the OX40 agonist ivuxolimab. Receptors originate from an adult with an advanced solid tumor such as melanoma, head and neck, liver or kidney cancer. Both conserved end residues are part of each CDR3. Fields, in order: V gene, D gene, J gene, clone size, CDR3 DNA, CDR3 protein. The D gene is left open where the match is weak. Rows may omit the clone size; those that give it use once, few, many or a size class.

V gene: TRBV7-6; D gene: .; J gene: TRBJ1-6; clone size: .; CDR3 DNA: TGTGCCAGCAGCTTATCCCGGGGATTTGATAATTCACCCCTCCACTTT; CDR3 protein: CASSLSRGFDNSPLHF
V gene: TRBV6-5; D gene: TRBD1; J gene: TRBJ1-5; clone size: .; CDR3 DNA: TGTGCCAGCAGAGAAAGACAGGGTTACCAGCCCCAGCATTTT; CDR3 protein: CASRERQGYQPQHF
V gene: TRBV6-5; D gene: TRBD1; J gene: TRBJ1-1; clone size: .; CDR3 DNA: TGTGCCAGCAGTTTGACAGGGAGGAGGAACACTGAAGCTTTCTTT; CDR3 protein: CASSLTGRRNTEAFF
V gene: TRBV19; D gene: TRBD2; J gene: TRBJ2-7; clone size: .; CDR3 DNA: TGTGCCAGTAGTATGGGACTAGCGGTCGTCTACGAGCAGTACTTC; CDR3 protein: CASSMGLAVVYEQYF
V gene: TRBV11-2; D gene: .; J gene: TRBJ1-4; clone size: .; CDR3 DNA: TGTGCCAGCGGGCGGGGGGTAGCTGAAAAACTGTTTTTT; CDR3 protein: CASGRGVAEKLFF
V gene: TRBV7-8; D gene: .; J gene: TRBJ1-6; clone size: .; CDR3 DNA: TGTGCCAGCAGCTCGAGGAGGACAGCCAATAATTCACCCCTCCACTTT; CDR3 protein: CASSSRRTANNSPLHF
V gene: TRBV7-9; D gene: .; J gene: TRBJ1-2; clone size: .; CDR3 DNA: TGTGCCAGCAGCTCTACCCCCTCAGCCTTTACTAACTATGGCTACACCTTC; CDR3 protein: CASSSTPSAFTNYGYTF
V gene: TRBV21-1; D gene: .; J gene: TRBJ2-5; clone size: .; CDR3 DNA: TGTGCCAGCAGCAAAGGAAGGACACGAGAGACCCAGTACTTC; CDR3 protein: CASSKGRTRETQYF
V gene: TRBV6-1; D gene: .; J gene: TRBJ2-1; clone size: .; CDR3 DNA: TGTGCCAGCAGTCAAACCCATGAGCAGTTCTTC; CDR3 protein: CASSQTHEQFF
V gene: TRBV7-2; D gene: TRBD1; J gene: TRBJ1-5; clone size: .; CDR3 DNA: TGTGCCAGCAGCGTAACGCCACAGGGGTATCAGCCCCAGCATTTT; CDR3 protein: CASSVTPQGYQPQHF
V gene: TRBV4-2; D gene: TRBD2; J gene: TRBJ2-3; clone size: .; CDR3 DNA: TGTGCCAGCAGCCAAGAGCCCCGCGGGGGGCCCACAGATACGCAGTATTTT; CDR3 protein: CASSQEPRGGPTDTQYF
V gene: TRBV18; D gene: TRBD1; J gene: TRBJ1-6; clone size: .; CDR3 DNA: TGTGCCAGCTCACCAAGGACAGGGAATTCCTATAATTCACCCCTCCACTTT; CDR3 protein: CASSPRTGNSYNSPLHF
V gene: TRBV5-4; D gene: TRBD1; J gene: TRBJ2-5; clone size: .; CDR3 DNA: TGTGCCAGCAGCCGGACAGGGGTTCAGACCCAGTACTTC; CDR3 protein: CASSRTGVQTQYF
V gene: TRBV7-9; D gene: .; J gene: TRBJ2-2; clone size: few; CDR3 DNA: TGTGCCAGCAGCTCCGGGACTTTCACCGGGGAGCTGTTTTTT; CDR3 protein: CASSSGTFTGELFF